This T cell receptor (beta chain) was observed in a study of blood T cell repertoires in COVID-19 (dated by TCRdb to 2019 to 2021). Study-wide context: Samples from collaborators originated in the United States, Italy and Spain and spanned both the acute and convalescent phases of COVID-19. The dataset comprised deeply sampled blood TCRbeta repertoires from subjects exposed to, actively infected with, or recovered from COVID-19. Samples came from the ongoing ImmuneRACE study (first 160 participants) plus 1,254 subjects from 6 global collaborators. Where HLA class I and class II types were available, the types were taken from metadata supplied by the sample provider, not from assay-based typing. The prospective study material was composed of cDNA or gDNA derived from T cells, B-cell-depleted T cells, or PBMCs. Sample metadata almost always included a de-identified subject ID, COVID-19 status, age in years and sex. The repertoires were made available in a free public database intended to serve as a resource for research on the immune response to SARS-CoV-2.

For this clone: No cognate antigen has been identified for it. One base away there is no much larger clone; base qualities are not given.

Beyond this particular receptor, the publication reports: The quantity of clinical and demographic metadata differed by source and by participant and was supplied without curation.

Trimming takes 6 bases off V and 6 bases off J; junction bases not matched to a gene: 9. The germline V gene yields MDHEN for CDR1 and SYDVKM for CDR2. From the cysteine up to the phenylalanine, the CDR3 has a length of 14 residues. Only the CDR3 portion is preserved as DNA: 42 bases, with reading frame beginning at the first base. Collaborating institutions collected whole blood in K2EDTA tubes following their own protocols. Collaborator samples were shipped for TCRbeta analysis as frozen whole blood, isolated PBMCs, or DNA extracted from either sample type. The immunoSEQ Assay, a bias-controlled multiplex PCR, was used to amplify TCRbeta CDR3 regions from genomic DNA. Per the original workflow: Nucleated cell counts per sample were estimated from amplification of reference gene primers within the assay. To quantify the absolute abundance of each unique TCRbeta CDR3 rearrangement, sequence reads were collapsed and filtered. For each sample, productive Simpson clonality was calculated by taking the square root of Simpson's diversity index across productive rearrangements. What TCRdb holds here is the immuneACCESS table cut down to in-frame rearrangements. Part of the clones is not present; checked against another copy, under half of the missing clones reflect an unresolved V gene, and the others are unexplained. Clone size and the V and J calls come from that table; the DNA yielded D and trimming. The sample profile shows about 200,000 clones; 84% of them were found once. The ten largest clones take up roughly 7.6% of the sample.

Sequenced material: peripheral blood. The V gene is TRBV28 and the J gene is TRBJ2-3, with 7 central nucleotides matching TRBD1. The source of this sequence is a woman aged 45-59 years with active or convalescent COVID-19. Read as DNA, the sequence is TGTGCCAGCAGGCCTGACAGGGCCGGTGATACGCAGTATTTT. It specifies CASRPDRAGDTQYF.